Sequencing of this T cell receptor beta chain was carried out in a study of blood T cell repertoires in COVID-19. For the study at large: From the United States, Italy and Spain came samples of acute and convalescent COVID-19. PBMCs, B-cell-depleted T cells, or T cells provided the cDNA or gDNA that made up the material.

In the study's own analysis: Estimated nucleated cell counts came from reference gene primer amplification. TCRdb's copy holds only in-frame clones and misses some; the assay was immunoSEQ multiplex PCR. V, J and clone size derive from that table, while D and trimming were established from the DNA sequence. This sample carries over 120,000 clones, more than 75% of them seen once, and the ten largest clones take around 5%. V shed 1 base and J shed 6 bases, with 4 bases lying between them. The germline V gene encodes CDR1 SGHAT and CDR2 FQDESV (reference sequence). This CDR3 spans 12 amino acids. A Seattle source enrolled patients during active infection and followed them longitudinally.

The sequence was collected from a woman aged 70-85 years with COVID-19, enrolled during active disease. The specimen was peripheral blood. The chain combines TRBV11-1 with TRBJ2-1; D unclear. Here the CDR3 DNA reads TGTGCCAGCAGCTTAGTAGCCAATGAGCAGTTCTTC. Protein product: CASSLVANEQFF.